This T cell receptor beta chain was found in a study of T cell changes during pregnancy in multiple sclerosis. Method: immunoSEQ multiplex PCR; TCRdb's copy keeps in-frame clones and lacks some. This sample carries around 30,000 clones, roughly 87% of them seen once, and the ten largest clones take roughly 10%. This clone was found once. Germline V CDR1 and CDR2: MNHEY, SMNVEV (reference sequence). This CDR3 contains 16 residues. The junction had 7 bases not matched to a gene; V was cut back by 0 bases and J by 5 bases. The source was CD8+ T cells from peripheral blood mononuclear cells, collected in the first trimester of pregnancy. The receptor comes from a female donor with multiple sclerosis, enrolled in a pregnancy study. The rearrangement uses TRBV27 and TRBJ2-7; the match to TRBD1 covers 10 bases. CDR3 in amino acids: CASSLSPGTGVNEQYF. The CDR3 DNA sequence: TGTGCCAGCAGTTTATCCCCCGGGACAGGGGTAAACGAGCAGTACTTC.